The present entry profiles one T cell receptor beta chain with its context. This entry is derived from a study of technical replicates of blood from several donors. This CDR3 is built from 13 residues. Trimming took 6 bases from V and 5 from J, leaving 11 bases between them. From germline, CDR1 is LNHDA and CDR2 SQIVND (reference sequence). This table comes from immunoSEQ multiplex PCR, and its TCRdb copy is limited to in-frame clones, with some not included. Of tens of thousands of clones in the sample, approximately 94% were seen once. This chain links TRBV19 with TRBJ1-5; possibly TRBD1 for D (5 bases). The receptor's source is a human donor in good health. Sequenced material: T cells isolated from PBMCs. CDR3: CASSSRGDQPQHF. The CDR3 DNA is TGTGCCAGTAGCTCTAGGGGTGATCAGCCCCAGCATTTT.